This T cell receptor (beta chain) stems from a study of blood T cells in healthy people across ages. Combining a sample-barcoded 5' primer with a J-beta primer mix, a second PCR ran for roughly 7 to 12 cycles. A tag from a template-switch adaptor with 12 random nucleotides marked each cDNA molecule. TCRdb itself ran the 5' RACE reads through MiXCR, one entry per CDR3 protein. Among around 580,000 distinct CDR3 sequences listed, roughly 48% were seen once. This clonotype was counted a few times. The receptor was derived from a man older than 75 in good health. The sample comprised blood.

In DNA, the CDR3 is TGTGCCAGCAGCACAACTAGCGGGGGCCTTAATGAGCAGTTCTTC. Its translation: CASSTTSGGLNEQFF. This chain joins TRBV7-2 and TRBJ2-1; TRBD2 matches 11 bases. From germline, CDR1 is SGHTA and CDR2 FQGNSA. This CDR3 comprises 15 residues. The V and J ends lost 5 bases and 7 bases, in that order; junction bases with no gene match: 7. Filled out from reference TRBV7-2 and TRBJ2-1, the complete variable domain reads GAGVSQSPSNKVTEKGKDVELRCDPISGHTALYWYRQSLGQGLEFLIYFQGNSAPDKSGLPSDRFSAERTGGSVSTLTIQRTQQEDSAVYLCASSTTSGGLNEQFFGPGTRLTVL.